This T cell receptor (beta chain) was profiled in a study of beta chain features in type 1 diabetes. Study overall: There were 95 million to 110 million sorted cells examined across all samples. Study results and limitations: Significant though moderate, a shortening of TCRB CDR3s appeared in all four CD4+ subsets of Type 1 diabetes patients.

Details on this clone: As yet, its antigen is unknown.

Investigators reverse transcribed all isolated RNA, so they sequenced expressed TCRB transcripts. The protocol was immunoSEQ multiplex PCR, while the TCRdb copy is restricted to in-frame clones and leaves out a portion. In the table there are 640,000 or so clones, 11% to 15% of which are singletons. The sample consisted of naive CD4+ T cells from blood. The clonotype comes from a man in his late teens or twenties with type 1 diabetes.

The CDR3, as DNA: TGCGCCAGCAGAAATCCCTCCTACGAGCAGTACTTC. Protein sequence: CASRNPSYEQYF. The chain links TRBV5-1 to TRBJ2-7, with no clear D. Trimming shortened V by 5 bases and J by 0 bases, and 6 bases separated the two germline ends. The CDR3 is 12 amino acids. The germline gives CDR1 SGHRS, CDR2 YFSETQ.